This passage covers 32 T cell receptor beta chains from one sample sequenced in a study of shared clonotypes between healthy human individuals. Assay: immunoSEQ multiplex PCR; the TCRdb copy retains only in-frame clones and omits some. The table includes fewer than 400,000 clones, roughly 70% detected once. The sample taken for sequencing was memory CD4+ T cells sorted from blood. Subset here: CD45RA-negative fraction. Source of these receptors: a man aged 25 to 40 in good health.

This clone was seen only once. This sequence joins TRBV6-5 and TRBJ2-1; 9 bases map to TRBD2. Trimming cost V 4 bases and J 7 bases; bases outside gene matches: 8. In germline, CDR1 is MNHEY, CDR2 SVGAGI. The CDR3 covers 15 residues. CDR3 nucleotides: TGTGCCAGCAGTTCCAGGGGCGGGAGGGGTAATGAGCAGTTCTTC. The encoded protein is CASSSRGGRGNEQFF.

The chain recombines TRBV10-3 with TRBJ2-7; 7 bases map to TRBD1. V trimming: 5 bases; J trimming: 2 bases; junction bases outside the gene matches: 9. Germline V CDR1 and CDR2: ENHRY, SYGVKD. The CDR3 spans 15 residues. The CDR3 coding sequence is TGTGCCATCAGTAGTCCGGGACAGAGCACCTACGAGCAGTACTTC. It yields the protein CAISSPGQSTYEQYF.

The chain couples TRBV7-9 to TRBJ2-7, with no clear D. V was clipped by 5 bases and J by 2 bases, with 4 bases between them. The CDR3 runs to 11 residues. Germline CDR1 SEHNR, CDR2 FQNEAQ (reference sequence). As DNA, the CDR3 is TGTGCCAGCAGCGTAACCTACGAGCAGTACTTC. It is translated as CASSVTYEQYF.

The rearrangement uses TRBV7-8 and TRBJ1-5; no clear D gene. Trimming cost V 0 bases and J 6 bases, with 3 bases left between them. This CDR3 has 12 amino acids. Germline CDR1 SGHVS, CDR2 FQNEAQ. The chain's CDR3 is CASSLAGQPQHF. CDR3 bases: TGTGCCAGCAGCTTAGCGGGTCAGCCCCAGCATTTT.

This clone was observed once. The chain joins TRBV7-6 to TRBJ2-2; 9 bases are a match to TRBD2. Losses at the gene ends were 2 bases for V and 3 bases for J; bases not matched to a gene: 4. CDR1 is SGHVS, CDR2 FNYEAQ, per germline. The CDR3 has 16 amino acids. CDR3 nucleotides: TGTGCCAGCAGCTTACGGGGACTAGCTGACACCGGGGAGCTGTTTTTT. This encodes CASSLRGLADTGELFF.

This chain uses TRBV7-9 with TRBJ2-3; 12 bases fit TRBD2. J was trimmed by 3 bases and V by 5 bases; bases with no gene match: 3. The CDR3 extends over 15 amino acids. Germline lookup yields CDR1 SEHNR and CDR2 FQNEAQ (reference sequence). DNA of the CDR3: TGTGCCAGCAGCGCGGGACTAGCGGGTACAGATACGCAGTATTTT. Translating gives CASSAGLAGTDTQYF.

This rearrangement joins TRBV4-2 to TRBJ2-7; maybe TRBD2 (7 bases). The germline V gene has CDR1 LGHNA and CDR2 YNFKEQ. The V and J ends lost 4 bases and 0 bases respectively, with 13 bases between them. The CDR3 is made up of 15 amino acids. The CDR3 region is CASSRGLADSYEQYF. The CDR3, as DNA: TGTGCCAGCAGCCGGGGGCTAGCGGACTCCTACGAGCAGTACTTC.

The chain has TRBV18 and TRBJ2-1; 7 positions agree with TRBD1. Germline CDR1 and CDR2: KGHSH and LQKENI. The CDR3 contains 14 residues. J gave up 6 bases and V 5 bases, and 7 bases lay outside the gene matches. The CDR3 sequence: CASSGQEVFNEQFF. The CDR3 DNA follows: TGTGCCAGCTCAGGACAGGAAGTGTTCAATGAGCAGTTCTTC.

The genes are TRBV7-8 and TRBJ1-2; possibly TRBD1 for D (6 bases). The CDR3 extends over 14 amino acids. V shed 1 base and J shed 5 bases, with 11 bases lying between them. Germline CDR1 reads SGHVS; CDR2 reads FQNEAQ. The CDR3 is CASSLGQVRYGYTF. The DNA for the CDR3 is TGTGCCAGCAGCTTAGGACAGGTTCGGTATGGCTACACCTTC.

This clone was counted between two and nine times. The rearrangement joins TRBV1 to TRBJ2-1. TRBV1 constitutes a pseudogene. The CDR3 spans 11 residues. DNA of the CDR3: TGCACCAACCCCGTCTACAATGAGCAGTTCTTC. Its translation is CTNPVYNEQFF.

The rearrangement links TRBV19 to TRBJ2-4; weak D call: TRBD1 (5 bases). The CDR3 has 18 residues. V lost 6 bases and J 0 bases, leaving 21 bases between the germline ends. Germline V gives CDR1 LNHDA, CDR2 SQIVND (reference sequence). CDR3 amino acids: CASSLGAHLNVAKNIQYF. CDR3 coding DNA: TGTGCCAGTAGCCTAGGGGCGCACCTGAACGTAGCCAAAAACATTCAGTACTTC.

The chain combines TRBV5-4 with TRBJ1-3; 7 bases agree with TRBD1. Germline assignment: CDR1 SGHNT and CDR2 YYREEE (reference sequence). The CDR3 extends over 16 amino acids. J lost 0 bases, V lost 2 bases, and 5 bases had no gene match. Here the CDR3 reads CASSLDRANSGNTIYF. The CDR3 DNA sequence: TGTGCCAGCAGCTTAGACAGGGCCAACTCTGGAAACACCATATATTTT.

The chain employs TRBV9 and TRBJ2-3; D uncertain. The CDR3 runs to 14 residues. CDR1 is SGDLS, CDR2 YYNGEE, per germline. The V gene lost 1 base and the J gene lost 2 bases, with 8 bases spanning the gap. The CDR3 protein is CASSVNTYTDTQYF. The CDR3 DNA is TGTGCCAGCAGCGTAAACACCTACACAGATACGCAGTATTTT.

The rearrangement uses TRBV25-1 and TRBJ2-7; tentative D call: TRBD2 (6 bases). V shed 3 bases and J shed 3 bases, with 9 bases lying between them. This CDR3 has 13 residues. CDR1 is MGHDK and CDR2 is SYGVNS in the germline V gene. CDR3 residues: CASSEGGFYEQYF. CDR3 coding DNA: TGTGCCAGCAGTGAGGGGGGTTTCTACGAGCAGTACTTC.

This chain links TRBV15 with TRBJ1-2; 7 nucleotides align to TRBD1. V lost 4 bases and J lost 4; bases outside the gene matches: 12. Per the germline V gene, CDR1 is LNHNV and CDR2 is YYDKDF (reference sequence). The CDR3 runs 16 residues. CDR3 region: CATSTNRGSFGYGYTF. CDR3 nucleotide sequence: TGTGCCACCAGCACGAACAGGGGATCTTTCGGCTATGGCTACACCTTC.

As to this clone: Possible read error: a much larger clone is one base away. The V and J genes are TRBV15 and TRBJ2-6; 9 bases match TRBD1. Germline assignment: CDR1 LNHNV and CDR2 YYDKDF (reference sequence). The CDR3 extends over 18 amino acids. The CDR3 DNA reads as TGTGTCACCAGCAAAGAAGGGACAGGGTTCTCTGGGGCCAACGTCCTGACTTTC. Encoded protein: CVTSKEGTGFSGANVLTF.

The V call is TRBV5-5, the J call TRBJ2-1, with 11 positions matching TRBD2. CDR1 and CDR2 from the germline V gene are SGHKS and YYEKEE (reference sequence). The ends lost 0 bases at V and 3 bases at J; junction bases unmatched: 8. The CDR3 runs 18 residues. CDR3 protein: CASSLDTSGSSLYNEQFF. In DNA, the CDR3 is TGTGCCAGCAGCTTGGATACTAGCGGGAGTTCGCTCTACAATGAGCAGTTCTTC.

This clone was recorded a few times. The CDR3 bases are TGTGCCAGCAGCTTAGCCGATGGACCACAGGATACGCAGTATTTT. Translating it yields CASSLADGPQDTQYF. The chain has TRBV11-2 and TRBJ2-3; D uncertain. The CDR3 runs to 15 residues. V shed 1 base and J shed 6 bases, with 14 bases lying between them. Germline values: CDR1 SGHAT, CDR2 FQNNGV.

The rearrangement links TRBV27 to TRBJ1-1; D call uncertain. Germline loops: CDR1 MNHEY, CDR2 SMNVEV (reference sequence). The ends were cut back, 5 bases at V and 5 bases at J, with 15 bases in the middle. The CDR3 extends over 14 amino acids. The chain's CDR3 is CASSGLSQRTEAFF. In DNA, the CDR3 is TGTGCCAGCAGTGGTCTCTCGCAGAGGACTGAAGCTTTCTTT.

The rearrangement uses TRBV9 and TRBJ2-3, with TRBD2 as a possible D gene (6 bases). This CDR3 comprises 17 residues. The germline CDR1 and CDR2 sequences are SGDLS and YYNGEE. Trimming stripped 2 bases from V and 2 bases from J, with 18 bases between. CDR3 DNA sequence: TGTGCCAGCAGCGTTCAGGCTGTTCGCGGGGCCACAGATACGCAGTATTTT. Its protein product is CASSVQAVRGATDTQYF.

Points on this clone: This may come from a read error, since a much larger clone is one base off. The limits of the CDR3 on the DNA are not certain, so only TCRdb's listed CDR3 is given. The J gene is TRBJ2-7, the V gene TRBV28. Germline values: CDR1 MDHEN, CDR2 SYDVKM. The CDR3 is 14 amino acids in total, end residues counted. This CDR3 reads CASSSSTVSYEQYF.

V usage is TRBV10-3 and J usage is TRBJ2-5, with a tentative D call TRBD2 (6 bases). This CDR3 is built from 16 residues. Germline V gives CDR1 ENHRY, CDR2 SYGVKD. The V gene lost 5 bases and the J gene lost 5 bases, with 21 bases spanning the gap. DNA for the CDR3: TGTGCCATCAGTCCTCGAGGCGGGATGGCTATGGAGACCCAGTACTTC. This translates into CAISPRGGMAMETQYF.

The chain joins TRBV5-4 to TRBJ2-6; a possible D gene is TRBD2 (7 bases). Germline V CDR1 and CDR2: SGHNT, YYREEE (reference sequence). Trimming left V 2 bases short and J 0 bases short, with 15 bases between. The CDR3 sequence is 18 residues long. CDR3 sequence reads: CASSLQRGGFSGANVLTF. The CDR3 DNA is TGTGCCAGCAGCTTACAACGCGGGGGCTTCTCTGGGGCCAACGTCCTGACTTTC.

This rearrangement joins TRBV4-2 to TRBJ1-1; D unresolved. The CDR3 spans 13 residues. Trimming stripped 0 bases from V and 4 bases from J, with 6 bases between. The germline V gene has CDR1 LGHNA and CDR2 YNFKEQ. CDR3 sequence (DNA): TGTGCCAGCAGCCAAGATTGGAGCACTGAAGCTTTCTTT. This encodes CASSQDWSTEAFF.

Details on this clone: The same CDR3 can be traced to other DNA sequences in this sample. This chain connects TRBV19 to TRBJ2-7; 10 bases align to TRBD2. This CDR3 comprises 13 residues. Losses at the gene ends were 9 bases for V and 3 bases for J; bases not matched to a gene: 5. Germline CDR1 LNHDA, CDR2 SQIVND (reference sequence). In nucleotides, the CDR3 is TGTGCCAGCCGTCTAGCGGGAGACTACGAGCAGTACTTC. Protein sequence: CASRLAGDYEQYF.

The chain combines TRBV11-2 with TRBJ2-5, with 9 bases identical to TRBD2. This CDR3 has 15 amino acids. Trimming took 1 base from V and 7 from J; bases not matched to a gene: 7. The V gene's germline CDR1 is SGHAT and CDR2 FQNNGV. CDR3 amino acids: CASSLGSGGQGTQYF. The CDR3 DNA follows: TGTGCCAGCAGCTTAGGTAGCGGGGGCCAGGGGACCCAGTACTTC.

This clone has only one observation. The gene calls are TRBV9 and TRBJ1-3; TRBD1 might be the D (6 bases). This CDR3 comprises 19 residues. V lost 4 bases and J 6 bases, leaving 29 bases between the germline ends. Germline-derived CDR1 and CDR2 are SGDLS and YYNGEE. The CDR3 region is CASSLRDPGQERGENTIYF. CDR3 nucleotides: TGTGCCAGCAGCCTTCGAGACCCGGGACAAGAGCGTGGGGAAAACACCATATATTTT.

The gene calls are TRBV6-5 and TRBJ2-7; D gene uncertain. Germline V gene data show CDR1 as MNHEY and CDR2 as SVGAGI. V gave up 10 bases and J gave up 1 base, with 17 bases separating them. The CDR3 length is 14 residues. The CDR3 region has the DNA TGTGCCACGTCGGGCCCGGGCGGATCCTACGAGCAGTACTTC. Amino acid sequence: CATSGPGGSYEQYF.

This clone was observed once. The rearrangement joins TRBV14 to TRBJ2-4, with TRBD1 as a possible D gene (5 bases). The CDR3 is 14 amino acids. The V gene lost 1 base and the J gene lost 7 bases, with 11 bases spanning the gap. The germline V gene encodes CDR1 SGHDN and CDR2 FVKESK. CDR3 sequence reads: CASSQVGRVNIQYF. The CDR3, as DNA: TGTGCCAGCAGCCAAGTAGGCAGGGTTAACATTCAGTACTTC.

The V gene is TRBV7-8, the J gene TRBJ2-2; possible D gene TRBD1, 6 bases. Trimming cost V 1 base and J 7 bases, with 10 bases left between them. CDR1 is SGHVS, CDR2 FQNEAQ, per germline. The CDR3 has 14 residues. The CDR3 sequence: CASSLGQGFGELFF. CDR3 DNA: TGTGCCAGCAGCTTAGGTCAGGGGTTCGGGGAGCTGTTTTTT.

This clone was seen only a few times. The V and J genes are TRBV6-1 and TRBJ2-1, with D hard to call. CDR3 length: 15 amino acids. V was pared by 5 bases and J by 4 bases, with 15 bases between. Germline values: CDR1 MNHNS, CDR2 SASEGT. The CDR3 reads CASSRDLRGYNEQFF. The DNA of the CDR3 is TGTGCCAGCAGTCGAGACCTAAGAGGTTACAATGAGCAGTTCTTC.

The chain links TRBV25-1 to TRBJ1-2; 7 bases align to TRBD1. The CDR3 covers 17 residues. Germline CDR1 is MGHDK and CDR2 is SYGVNS. V shed 1 base, J shed 4 bases, and the junction held 12 bases outside the gene matches. The CDR3 DNA is TGTGCCAGCAGTGAATTTCGAGGGCCGGGACAGATCTATGGCTACACCTTC. It codes for CASSEFRGPGQIYGYTF.